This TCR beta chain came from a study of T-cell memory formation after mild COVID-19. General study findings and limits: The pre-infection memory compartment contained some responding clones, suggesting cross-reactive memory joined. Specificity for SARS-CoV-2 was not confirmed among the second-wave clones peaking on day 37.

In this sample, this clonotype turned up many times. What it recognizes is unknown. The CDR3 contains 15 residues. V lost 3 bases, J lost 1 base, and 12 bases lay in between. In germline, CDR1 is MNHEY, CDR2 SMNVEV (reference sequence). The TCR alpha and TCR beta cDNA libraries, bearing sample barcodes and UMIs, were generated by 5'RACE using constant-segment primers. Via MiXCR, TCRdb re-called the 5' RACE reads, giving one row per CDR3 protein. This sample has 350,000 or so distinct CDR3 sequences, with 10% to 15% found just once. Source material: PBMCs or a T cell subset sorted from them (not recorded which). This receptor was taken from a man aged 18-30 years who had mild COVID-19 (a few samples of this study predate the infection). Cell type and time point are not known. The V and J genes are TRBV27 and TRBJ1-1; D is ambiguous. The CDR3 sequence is CASSLGTAGNTEAFF. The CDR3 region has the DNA TGTGCCAGCAGTTTGGGAACGGCCGGGAACACTGAAGCTTTCTTT.